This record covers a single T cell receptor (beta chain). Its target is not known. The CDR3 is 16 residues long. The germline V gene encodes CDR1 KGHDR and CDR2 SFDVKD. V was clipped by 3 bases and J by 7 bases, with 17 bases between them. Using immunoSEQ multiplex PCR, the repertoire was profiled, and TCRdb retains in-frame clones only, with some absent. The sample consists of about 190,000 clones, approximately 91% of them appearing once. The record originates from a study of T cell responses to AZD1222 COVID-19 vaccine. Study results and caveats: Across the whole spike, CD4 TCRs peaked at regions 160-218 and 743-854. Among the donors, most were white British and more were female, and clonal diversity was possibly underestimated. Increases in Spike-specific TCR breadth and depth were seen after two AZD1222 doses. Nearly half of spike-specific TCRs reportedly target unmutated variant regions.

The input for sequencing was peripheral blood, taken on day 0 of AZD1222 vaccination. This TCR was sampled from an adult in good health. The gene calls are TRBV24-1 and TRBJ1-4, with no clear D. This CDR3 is CATSDTPSEGPEKLFF. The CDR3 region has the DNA TGTGCCACCAGTGATACACCCTCAGAGGGTCCTGAAAAACTGTTTTTT.